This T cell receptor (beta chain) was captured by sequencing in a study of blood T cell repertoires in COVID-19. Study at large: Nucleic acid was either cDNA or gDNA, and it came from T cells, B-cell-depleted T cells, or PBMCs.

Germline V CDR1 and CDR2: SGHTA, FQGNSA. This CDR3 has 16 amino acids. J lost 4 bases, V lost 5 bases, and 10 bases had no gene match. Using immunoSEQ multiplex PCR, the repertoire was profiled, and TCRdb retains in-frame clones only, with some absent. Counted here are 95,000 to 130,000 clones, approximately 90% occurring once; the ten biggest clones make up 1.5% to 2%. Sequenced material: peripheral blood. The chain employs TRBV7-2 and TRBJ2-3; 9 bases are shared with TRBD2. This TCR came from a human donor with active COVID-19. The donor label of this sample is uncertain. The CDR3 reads CASSPLAGGRADTQYF. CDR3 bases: TGTGCCAGCAGCCCCCTGGCGGGGGGGCGGGCAGATACGCAGTATTTT.